A single sample gave rise to the 28 T cell receptor beta chains below, sequenced in a study of cytomegalovirus exposure and HLA in healthy donors. Only in-frame clones appear in the TCRdb table, and some are missing; sequencing was by immunoSEQ multiplex PCR. Among around 180,000 clones listed, approximately 85% were seen once. Sequencing input: PBMCs. The source is a young woman in good health and CMV-seronegative.

The chain combines TRBV12-5 with TRBJ2-7; D is unresolved. Trimming pared 0 bases from V and 7 bases from J, leaving 19 bases between. The CDR3 covers 16 residues. Germline lookup yields CDR1 LGHNT and CDR2 FRNRAP. In DNA form, the CDR3 reads TGTGCTAGTGGTTTGGTACGTACTACCATCCAGAGGGAGCAGTACTTC. Translated, it gives CASGLVRTTIQREQYF.

V is TRBV7-3 and J is TRBJ1-1, with D possibly being TRBD1 (6 bases). The CDR3 contains 14 residues. Germline-derived CDR1 and CDR2 are SGHTA and FQGTGA. Deletions cut 5 bases from V and 4 bases from J, with 14 bases between. CDR3 residues: CASSTQGIGTEAFF. The CDR3 DNA reads TGTGCCAGCAGCACTCAGGGGATCGGCACTGAAGCTTTCTTT.

The V and J genes are TRBV9 and TRBJ1-2; the D is unclear. Germline lookup yields CDR1 SGDLS and CDR2 YYNGEE. V was trimmed by 0 bases and J by 4 bases, leaving 13 bases between them. CDR3 length equals 15 residues. The CDR3: CASSVGYRDGYGYTF. The CDR3 nucleotides are TGTGCCAGCAGCGTAGGATATCGGGATGGCTATGGCTACACCTTC. The whole variable domain, filled in from reference TRBV9 and TRBJ1-2, reads DSGVTQTPKHLITATGQRVTLRCSPRSGDLSVYWYQQSLDQGLQFLIQYYNGEERAKGNILERFSAQQFPDLHSELNLSSLELGDSALYFCASSVGYRDGYGYTFGSGTRLTVV.

This chain connects TRBV5-1 to TRBJ2-3, with 7 bases lining up with TRBD1. The CDR3 totals 15 residues. The trim removed 4 bases at V and 2 bases at J, leaving 7 bases unmatched. CDR1 and CDR2 from the germline V gene are SGHRS and YFSETQ. The CDR3 DNA sequence: TGCGCCAGCAGCACATACAGGGGACCCACAGATACGCAGTATTTT. As protein: CASSTYRGPTDTQYF.

The chain employs TRBV19 and TRBJ1-1; unclear D gene. V was clipped by 8 bases and J by 7 bases, with 14 bases between them. Germline V gene lookup returns CDR1 LNHDA and CDR2 SQIVND (reference sequence). The CDR3 sequence is 12 residues long. The CDR3 protein is CASDPGGYEAFF. The CDR3 nucleotides read TGTGCCAGTGATCCTGGCGGCTATGAAGCTTTCTTT.

The chain is built from TRBV7-2 and TRBJ2-5, with TRBD2 matching 11 bases. The ends lost 5 bases at V and 7 bases at J; junction bases unmatched: 12. Germline V gene lookup returns CDR1 SGHTA and CDR2 FQGNSA. This CDR3 contains 16 residues. CDR3 in amino acids: CASSPYPGLAAGTQYF. The CDR3 nucleotides are TGTGCCAGCAGCCCCTATCCGGGACTAGCGGCCGGGACCCAGTACTTC.

The V call is TRBV11-2, the J call TRBJ1-2; TRBD1 is a possible D gene (5 bases). Per the germline V gene, CDR1 is SGHAT and CDR2 is FQNNGV. V was clipped by 5 bases and J by 0 bases, with 7 bases between them. The CDR3 has 13 residues. The CDR3 spells CASSLTANYGYTF. The CDR3 DNA reads as TGTGCCAGCAGCCTGACAGCTAACTATGGCTACACCTTC.

The chain uses TRBV27 and TRBJ1-2, with D possibly matching TRBD1 (6 bases). This CDR3 region has 13 residues. CDR1 is MNHEY, CDR2 SMNVEV, per germline (reference sequence). The V end was cut by 4 bases, the J end by 7 bases, with 13 bases between. The CDR3 nucleotides are TGTGCCAGCAGTTACACAGGGTTGAGTGGCTACACCTTC. Protein: CASSYTGLSGYTF.

This chain links TRBV30 with TRBJ1-4; D is perhaps TRBD1 (6 bases). The germline gives CDR1 GTSNPN, CDR2 SVGIG (reference sequence). V lost 5 bases and J 6 bases, leaving 16 bases between the germline ends. The CDR3 length is 14 residues. In DNA, the CDR3 is TGTGCCTGGGTATTGAGACAGGTATATGAAAAACTGTTTTTT. Protein sequence: CAWVLRQVYEKLFF.

The chain joins TRBV25-1 to TRBJ2-1; no clear D. The CDR3 has 12 residues. CDR1 is MGHDK, CDR2 SYGVNS, per germline. V was clipped by 6 bases and J by 7 bases, with 10 bases between them. CDR3 region: CASSAVRNEQFF. As DNA, the CDR3 is TGTGCCAGCAGCGCTGTGAGGAATGAGCAGTTCTTC. Full variable domain (outside the CDR3, taken from reference TRBV25-1 and TRBJ2-1): EADIYQTPRYLVIGTGKKITLECSQTMGHDKMYWYQQDPGMELHLIHYSYGVNSTEKGDLSSESTVSRIRTEHFPLTLESARPSHTSQYLCASSAVRNEQFFGPGTRLTVL.

The gene calls are TRBV5-1 and TRBJ2-3; 9 bases line up with TRBD2. The CDR3 is made up of 16 amino acids. CDR1 SGHRS and CDR2 YFSETQ come from the germline V gene. The junction had 7 bases not matched to a gene; V was cut back by 4 bases and J by 1 base. CDR3 bases: TGCGCCAGCAGCGACCTAGCGGGATGGGGCACAGATACGCAGTATTTT. Amino acids: CASSDLAGWGTDTQYF.

About this clone: This could be a read error, since a much larger clone is one nucleotide away. This CDR3 is also generated by other DNA sequences in the sample. The chain recombines TRBV2 with TRBJ1-2, with 11 bases lining up with TRBD1. Germline V gene lookup returns CDR1 SNHLY and CDR2 FYNNEI. This CDR3 spans 13 amino acids. With V trimmed by 9 bases and J by 6 bases, 6 bases remained unmatched. Here the CDR3 DNA reads TGTGCCAGTACGGGACAGGGGGTCGATGGCTACACCTTC. Its protein product is CASTGQGVDGYTF.

The chain joins TRBV15 to TRBJ2-3; D is unclear. The germline V gene encodes CDR1 LNHNV and CDR2 YYDKDF (reference sequence). There are 16 residues in the CDR3. V gave up 3 bases and J gave up 2 bases, with 15 bases separating them. CDR3 in DNA: TGTGCCACCAGCAGGGATCGGTCGACTGTCACAGATACGCAGTATTTT. Its protein is CATSRDRSTVTDTQYF.

The chain has TRBV6-5 and TRBJ1-1; D gene unclear. Germline values: CDR1 MNHEY, CDR2 SVGAGI. This CDR3 has 13 residues. With 9 bases removed from V and 1 base from J, the gap between germline ends came to 12 bases. CDR3 amino acids: CASHRVKNTEAFF. The CDR3 DNA follows: TGTGCCAGTCACAGAGTAAAGAACACTGAAGCTTTCTTT.

This clone was found a few times. The rearrangement uses TRBV5-1 and TRBJ2-1, with 7 bases lining up with TRBD2. CDR1 and CDR2 from the germline V gene are SGHRS and YFSETQ. The CDR3 extends over 14 amino acids. The V and J ends lost 0 bases and 3 bases, in that order; junction bases with no gene match: 0. CDR3 loop: CASSLGTSYNEQFF. The DNA of the CDR3 is TGCGCCAGCAGCTTGGGGACTAGCTACAATGAGCAGTTCTTC.

The chain couples TRBV19 to TRBJ2-2; D is unclear. Per germline, CDR1 LNHDA and CDR2 SQIVND (reference sequence). Trimming took 1 base from V and 7 from J, leaving 13 bases between them. The CDR3 runs to 15 residues. CDR3 sequence (DNA): TGTGCCAGTAGTATAGCGCCCGATACGGGCGGGGAGCTGTTTTTT. It is translated as CASSIAPDTGGELFF.

The gene calls are TRBV15 and TRBJ1-5; D gene uncertain. Trimming took 1 base from V and 5 from J, leaving 3 bases between them. CDR1 LNHNV and CDR2 YYDKDF come from the germline V gene (reference sequence). This CDR3 is built from 12 residues. CDR3 residues: CATSRGDQPQHF. The CDR3 DNA sequence: TGTGCCACCAGCAGAGGAGATCAGCCCCAGCATTTT.

V usage is TRBV6-1 and J usage is TRBJ2-4; D is undetermined. Germline CDR1 reads MNHNS; CDR2 reads SASEGT. This CDR3 contains 14 residues. Between the trimmed V and J ends, which lost 1 base and 0 bases, there was a span of 4 bases. CDR3 amino acids: CASSEVLAKNIQYF. CDR3 DNA: TGTGCCAGCAGTGAAGTTCTAGCCAAAAACATTCAGTACTTC.

This chain uses TRBV11-2 with TRBJ1-1; possible D gene TRBD1, 6 bases. The CDR3 has 15 amino acids. CDR1 is SGHAT, CDR2 FQNNGV, per germline. V was clipped by 4 bases and J by 4 bases, with 16 bases between them. The chain's CDR3 is CASSSRRGGGTEAFF. The CDR3 nucleotides read TGTGCCAGCAGCTCCCGCAGGGGCGGAGGCACTGAAGCTTTCTTT. The full variable domain, its missing parts supplied by reference TRBV11-2 and TRBJ1-1, is EAGVAQSPRYKIIEKRQSVAFWCNPISGHATLYWYQQILGQGPKLLIQFQNNGVVDDSQLPKDRFSAERLKGVDSTLKIQPAKLEDSAVYLCASSSRRGGGTEAFFGQGTRLTVV.

The rearrangement joins TRBV4-2 to TRBJ2-7; possibly TRBD2 for D (5 bases). Germline CDR1 is LGHNA and CDR2 is YNFKEQ. The germline V and J ends were trimmed by 1 base and 0 bases, with 7 bases remaining between them. This CDR3 region has 14 residues. CDR3 sequence reads: CASSQVGSSYEQYF. In nucleotides, the CDR3 is TGTGCCAGCAGCCAAGTTGGGAGCTCCTACGAGCAGTACTTC.

V is TRBV11-3 and J is TRBJ2-1, with 8 bases fitting TRBD2. The CDR3 spans 16 residues. Unmatched junction bases numbered 8, after V lost 1 base and J lost 6 bases. CDR1 is SGHNT, CDR2 YENEEA, per germline. The CDR3, as DNA: TGTGCCAGCAGCTTAGCAGGGGCGGGAGGCGCCAATGAGCAGTTCTTC. This translates into CASSLAGAGGANEQFF.

On this clone itself: The same CDR3 is also encoded by other DNA sequences in this sample. V is TRBV6-5 and J is TRBJ2-3, with a possible D match to TRBD1 (5 bases). The CDR3 is made up of 15 amino acids. Trimming took 2 bases from V and 1 from J, leaving 10 bases between them. Germline CDR1 and CDR2: MNHEY and SVGAGI. The DNA of the CDR3 is TGTGCCAGCAGTTACGGTCAGGGTGGCACAGATACGCAGTATTTT. Translating gives CASSYGQGGTDTQYF.

The rearrangement uses TRBV18 and TRBJ1-5; D unclear. The CDR3 runs 15 residues. Germline values: CDR1 KGHSH, CDR2 LQKENI. Trimming shortened V by 6 bases and J by 2 bases, and 14 bases separated the two germline ends. CDR3 loop: CASSLQKFGNQPQHF. CDR3 DNA: TGTGCCAGCTCGCTACAGAAGTTTGGCAATCAGCCCCAGCATTTT.

The chain is built from TRBV7-9 and TRBJ1-2; TRBD1 matches 10 bases. The CDR3 length is 15 residues. V was pared by 5 bases and J by 4 bases, with 7 bases of the junction left unmatched. Germline CDR1 is SEHNR and CDR2 is FQNEAQ (reference sequence). The CDR3 DNA is TGTGCCAGCAGCGGCACGACAGGGGGCTCCTATGGCTACACCTTC. Translation: CASSGTTGGSYGYTF.

This clone was picked up a small number of times. The CDR3 loop is CASSSFRGPTYNEQFF. For the CDR3, the DNA is TGTGCCAGCAGCTCTTTCCGAGGCCCAACCTACAATGAGCAGTTCTTC. This rearrangement joins TRBV13 to TRBJ2-1, with D unresolved. Trimming pared 4 bases from V and 2 bases from J, leaving 15 bases between. Per the germline V gene, CDR1 is PRHDT and CDR2 is FYEKMQ (reference sequence). This CDR3 is built from 16 residues.

The chain uses TRBV6-5 and TRBJ1-1, with D unresolved. This CDR3 has 11 amino acids. V lost 2 bases and J 4 bases, leaving 2 bases between the germline ends. Looked up from germline, CDR1 is MNHEY and CDR2 is SVGAGI. CDR3 nucleotides: TGTGCCAGCAGTTACCGCACTGAAGCTTTCTTT. This codes for CASSYRTEAFF.

A word on this clone: Within the sample, other DNA sequences also encode this same CDR3. The chain is built from TRBV29-1 and TRBJ2-5; D gene unclear. The CDR3 consists of 13 residues. Germline assignment: CDR1 SQVTM and CDR2 ANQGSEA. The V and J ends lost 3 bases and 2 bases respectively, with 10 bases between them. The CDR3 region has the DNA TGCAGCGTTGACCGACAATCACAAGAGACCCAGTACTTC. Its translation: CSVDRQSQETQYF.

This clone appeared once. J is TRBJ1-2 and V is TRBV2; 9 bases match TRBD1. CDR3 length equals 14 residues. CDR1 is SNHLY, CDR2 FYNNEI, per germline. Trimming cost V 8 bases and J 6 bases; bases outside gene matches: 10. The CDR3 here is CASYMDRGKDGYTF. DNA for the CDR3: TGTGCCAGCTACATGGACAGGGGAAAAGATGGCTACACCTTC.